The clone carrying this T cell receptor (beta chain) was detected a few times. The target antigen is unknown. This sample was included in a study of T cell repertoires in cytomegalovirus infection. In the study overall: From public TCR beta signatures came an indication of both CMV infection and matching HLA type.

This CDR3 has 14 residues. The V gene end was trimmed by 6 bases and the J gene end by 7 bases; junction bases not matched to a gene: 11. The germline CDR1 and CDR2 sequences are MNHNS and SASEGT. MiXCR was run by TCRdb on the reads, yielding one entry per CDR3 protein. The sample yields 360,000 or so distinct CDR3 sequences, about a third seen once. This receptor was taken from a human donor in good health (CMV status not recorded). Some clones in this sample may be carry-over from other donors' samples. The chain uses TRBV6-1 and TRBJ1-2; 7 bases agree with TRBD1. The sample here was cultured PBMCs, taken from culture after CMV antigen stimulation. CDR3 bases: TGTGCCAGCAGATCCGCTGACAGGGTTGGTGGCTACACCTTC. This encodes CASRSADRVGGYTF.